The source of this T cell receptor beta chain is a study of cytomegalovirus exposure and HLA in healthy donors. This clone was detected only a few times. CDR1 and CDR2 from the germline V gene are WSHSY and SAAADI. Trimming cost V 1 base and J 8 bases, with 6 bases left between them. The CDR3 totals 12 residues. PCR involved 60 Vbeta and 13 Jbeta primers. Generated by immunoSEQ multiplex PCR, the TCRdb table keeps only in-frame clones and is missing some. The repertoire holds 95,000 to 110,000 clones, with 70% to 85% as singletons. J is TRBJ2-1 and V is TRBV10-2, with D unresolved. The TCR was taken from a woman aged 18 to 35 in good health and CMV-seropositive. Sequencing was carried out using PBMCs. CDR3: CASSEFDYEQFF. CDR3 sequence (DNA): TGCGCCAGCAGTGAGTTTGACTATGAGCAGTTCTTC.